This T cell receptor beta chain appears in the sequencing data of a study of vaccination effects on CD4 cells after COVID-19 (dated by TCRdb to 2022 to 2024). The study in broad terms: Each participant received two doses of an mRNA SARS-CoV-2 vaccine, either BNT162b2 or mRNA-1273. SARS-CoV-2 spike-specific CD4+ TCR repertoires were compared before and after mRNA vaccination in COVID-19 convalescent patients and in infection-naive vaccine recipients. The full study included roughly 10 COVID-19 convalescent patients and a few SARS-CoV-2-naive healthy vaccine recipients. Cultures from other donors in the study were sequenced using the Oncomine TCR Beta short-read assay on an Illumina iSeq 100. General study outcomes and caveats: The study was limited by a small number of convalescent patients, and early post-infection timepoints were lacking. Both infection-induced and vaccine-induced clones contracted markedly at late post-vaccination timepoints, which is consistent with waning T cell responses. Among healthy vaccine recipients, nearly all vaccine-induced clones were SARS-CoV-2 mono-reactive, and only 1 of 255 was cross-reactive with common cold coronaviruses.

From the cysteine through the phenylalanine, the CDR3 covers 16 amino acids. Here the CDR3 DNA is all that survives: 48 bases in frame from base 1. A distance of 12 bases separates the germline ends of V and J, which lose 3 bases and 0 bases respectively. CDR1 and CDR2, looked up from the germline V gene, are KGHSH and LQKENI. In the ViraFEST assay, PBMC were stimulated with viral peptide pools, and antigen-specific CD4+ T cell clonotypes were then identified by expansion using TCR sequencing. After more than nine days of culture, CD4+ T cells were isolated with the EasySep CD4+ T cell isolation kit. Healthy vaccine recipients had no prior SARS-CoV-2 infection, confirmed by negative nucleocapsid antibodies before and after vaccination. Each well held more than 1.5 million PBMC cultured in IMDM containing around 5.1% human AB serum, 8.5 to 10 IU/ml IL-2 and gentamicin, along with 10 ug/ml peptides. On days 3 and 7, half of the culture medium was replaced with fresh IL-2-containing medium. Unless noted otherwise, every peptide stimulation condition was cultured in triplicate wells. Using Ficoll-Paque Plus gradient centrifugation, PBMC were separated from whole blood and then either used fresh or cryopreserved at -140C. The overlapping peptide pools covered the spike proteins of SARS-CoV-2 as well as those of the common cold coronaviruses HCoV-NL63, HCoV-OC43 and HCoV-229E. The QIAamp micro DNA kit was used to extract genomic DNA from the cultured CD4+ T cells.

Library method: the immunoSEQ multiplex PCR assay. DNA from the CD4+ T cells that had been cultured and isolated underwent TCR beta CDR3 sequencing. The original methods were these. The analysis removed non-productive TCR sequences, trimmed reads to the CDR3 region, and retained only CDR3s that were 7 or more amino acids long. Antigen-specific clonotypes were identified using the MANAFEST web app by comparison of expansion in peptide wells against reference cultures. To be called positive, a clone needed expansion at FDR<0.05 compared with the reference and with all other wells, an odds ratio greater than 5, and a frequency greater than 0.1% in two replicate wells. A clonotype was defined as cross-reactive if the clonotype was significantly expanded both in SARS-CoV-2 spike wells and in at least one common cold coronavirus spike condition. Levenshtein distance calculated with the stringdist R package was used to assess CDR3 similarity, and unrooted trees were constructed with ape in R 3.6.1. Drawn from immuneACCESS, this table holds only the in-frame rearrangements with V and J called that TCRdb kept. Clones are partly lost; checked studies trace under half to an unresolved V gene and leave the rest unexplained. Clone size and V and J calls were adopted from that table, with D and trimming inferred from the DNA. The sample profile shows fewer than 65,000 clones; roughly 76% of them were found once. Together, the top ten hold roughly 4% of the sample.

This clone was recorded only once. The antigen it recognizes is unknown. No base quality values were provided; no much bigger clone lies one nucleotide off. This material consisted of CD4+ T cells from PBMCs cultured with HCoV-OC43 spike peptides, taken before COVID-19 vaccination. Taken with the paper, the label for cell subset or site translates to: HCoV-OC43 spike overlapping peptide pool stimulation. The sequence was obtained from a human donor who received a COVID-19 vaccine. The rearranged chain carries TRBV18 and TRBJ1-3; the D gene remains uncertain. The CDR3 is CASSPGGPFSGNTIYF. The DNA reads TGTGCCAGCTCACCTGGTGGCCCCTTCTCTGGAAACACCATATATTTT.